Below, 11 T cell receptor beta chains from the same sample are listed, as sequenced in a study of T cell responses to AZD1222 COVID-19 vaccine. Sequencing used immunoSEQ multiplex PCR; TCRdb keeps in-frame clones, though not all of them. Of 150,000 to 200,000 clones in the sample, 92% were seen once. The sequencing here drew on peripheral blood, taken on day 0 of AZD1222 vaccination. The origin of the receptors is an adult in good health.

The J gene is TRBJ2-2, the V gene TRBV3-1 (or the pseudogene TRBV3-2); D unclear. CDR3 length equals 14 residues. Trimming removed 4 bases at V and 4 bases at J, with 10 bases between. The germline CDR1 and CDR2 sequences are LGHDT and YNNKEL (reference sequence). The CDR3 here is CASSRLPPTGELFF. The CDR3, as DNA: TGTGCCAGCAGCCGCCTGCCCCCCACCGGGGAGCTGTTTTTT.

V gene TRBV9 combines with J gene TRBJ1-2; D is perhaps TRBD1 (5 bases). CDR3 size: 15 residues. Germline values: CDR1 SGDLS, CDR2 YYNGEE. The V end was cut by 0 bases, the J end by 6 bases, with 15 bases between. Here the CDR3 DNA reads TGTGCCAGCAGCGTAGACGTCAGGGCTGGGGATGGCTACACCTTC. It translates to CASSVDVRAGDGYTF. Drawing the rest from reference TRBV9 and TRBJ1-2, the complete variable domain is DSGVTQTPKHLITATGQRVTLRCSPRSGDLSVYWYQQSLDQGLQFLIQYYNGEERAKGNILERFSAQQFPDLHSELNLSSLELGDSALYFCASSVDVRAGDGYTFGSGTRLTVV.

The gene calls are TRBV5-4 and TRBJ2-1; TRBD2 aligns across 8 bases. Germline CDR1 and CDR2: SGHNT and YYREEE (reference sequence). The V gene end was trimmed by 4 bases and the J gene end by 8 bases; junction bases not matched to a gene: 14. This CDR3 comprises 16 residues. The DNA for the CDR3 is TGTGCCAGCAGCCCCGCCGGGACTAGAAGGTCGGATGAGCAGTTCTTC. The encoded protein is CASSPAGTRRSDEQFF.

The CDR3 sequence is CASSLVEGIRPQYF. CDR3 sequence (DNA): TGTGCCAGCAGCTTGGTTGAGGGGATCCGCCCGCAGTATTTT. The chain links TRBV5-4 to TRBJ2-3; D is perhaps TRBD1 or TRBD2 (5 bases each). CDR1 and CDR2 from the germline V gene are SGHNT and YYREEE (reference sequence). The CDR3 is made up of 14 amino acids. The ends were cut back, 0 bases at V and 10 bases at J, with 15 bases in the middle.

This clone was counted between two and nine times. The chain combines TRBV2 with TRBJ1-1, with D tentatively TRBD1 (6 bases). The CDR3 covers 13 residues. CDR1 is SNHLY and CDR2 is FYNNEI in the germline V gene. Trimming cost V 11 bases and J 6 bases, with 19 bases left between them. The CDR3 loop reads CAGSLRGGAEAFF. DNA of the CDR3: TGTGCCGGATCCCTCCGTGGGGGCGCTGAAGCTTTCTTT.

The genes are TRBV19 and TRBJ1-2, with no clear D. The germline V gene encodes CDR1 LNHDA and CDR2 SQIVND (reference sequence). Deletions cut 4 bases from V and 3 bases from J, with 9 bases between. This CDR3 has 13 amino acids. Written as DNA, the CDR3 is TGTGCCAGTAGTACCCCCATGGACTATGGCTACACCTTC. Encoded protein: CASSTPMDYGYTF.

The CDR3 sequence is CASSSGQGTYNEQFF. The CDR3 nucleotides are TGTGCCAGCAGCTCCGGACAGGGCACCTACAATGAGCAGTTCTTC. This chain links TRBV7-8 with TRBJ2-1; 8 bases line up with TRBD1. CDR1 SGHVS and CDR2 FQNEAQ come from the germline V gene. The CDR3 contains 15 residues. V lost 4 bases, J lost 2 bases, and 4 bases stayed unmatched. Complete variable domain (other parts from reference TRBV7-8 and TRBJ2-1): GAGVSQSPRYKVAKRGQDVALRCDPISGHVSLFWYQQALGQGPEFLTYFQNEAQLDKSGLPSDRFFAERPEGSVSTLKIQRTQQEDSAVYLCASSSGQGTYNEQFFGPGTRLTVL.

This chain connects TRBV7-8 to TRBJ1-2; no firm D call. The ends were cut back, 3 bases at V and 8 bases at J, with 13 bases in the middle. Germline lookup yields CDR1 SGHVS and CDR2 FQNEAQ. CDR3 length equals 13 residues. DNA for the CDR3: TGTGCCAGCAGCTTTACGGGCCTTGAGGGCTACACCTTC. Translating it yields CASSFTGLEGYTF.

This clone has just one count. V usage is TRBV5-1 and J usage is TRBJ2-2; possible D gene TRBD1, 5 bases. Germline V gives CDR1 SGHRS, CDR2 YFSETQ. With 1 base removed from V and 2 bases from J, the gap between germline ends came to 9 bases. The CDR3 is 15 amino acids. This CDR3 is CASSLSGQNTGELFF. CDR3 in DNA: TGCGCCAGCAGCTTGTCTGGACAAAACACCGGGGAGCTGTTTTTT. Full variable domain (outside the CDR3, taken from reference TRBV5-1 and TRBJ2-2): KAGVTQTPRYLIKTRGQQVTLSCSPISGHRSVSWYQQTPGQGLQFLFEYFSETQRNKGNFPGRFSGRQFSNSRSEMNVSTLELGDSALYLCASSLSGQNTGELFFGEGSRLTVL.

This clone has only one observation. This chain links TRBV28 with TRBJ1-2; D is unresolved. V was clipped by 3 bases and J by 5 bases, with 10 bases between them. Germline CDR1 reads MDHEN; CDR2 reads SYDVKM. The CDR3 loop spans 13 amino acids. Written as DNA, the CDR3 is TGTGCCAGCAGTTTGGTCGGGCCTTATGGCTACACCTTC. This sequence encodes CASSLVGPYGYTF.

The V call is TRBV6-5, the J call TRBJ1-1; the D is unclear. This CDR3 region has 14 residues. Trimming pared 6 bases from V and 5 bases from J, leaving 16 bases between. CDR1 and CDR2 (germline): MNHEY, SVGAGI. CDR3 amino acids: CASSQRRGNTEAFF. The CDR3 bases are TGTGCCAGCAGCCAAAGGAGAGGTAATACTGAAGCTTTCTTT.